This is a list of T cell receptor beta chains from one sample in a study of cytomegalovirus exposure and HLA in healthy donors. Profiling relied on immunoSEQ multiplex PCR, and the TCRdb table lists in-frame clones only, not all of them. The specimen's table records 110,000 to 150,000 clones. The sequencing sample was made of PBMCs. Every receptor here comes from a man aged 35 to 55 in good health and CMV-seronegative. The CDR3 runs from the conserved cysteine through the conserved F or W. The order of the fields is D gene, V gene, J gene, CDR3 protein, CDR3 DNA. A D gene is named only where the DNA matches it firmly.

TRBD2	TRBV6-1	TRBJ2-1	CASAGGSSGYEQFF	TGTGCCAGCGCGGGGGGTTCTTCTGGCTATGAGCAGTTCTTC
-	TRBV7-6	TRBJ2-2	CASSLGVGQNTGELFF	TGTGCCAGCAGCTTAGGCGTTGGACAAAACACCGGGGAGCTGTTTTTT
-	TRBV12-5	TRBJ1-1	CASGSPVLSADNTEAFF	TGTGCTAGTGGTTCTCCTGTCCTTTCAGCGGATAACACTGAAGCTTTCTTT
TRBD1	TRBV10-3	TRBJ1-1	CAIRQTGGVDTEAFF	TGTGCCATCAGGCAAACAGGGGGCGTGGACACTGAAGCTTTCTTT
TRBD1	TRBV9	TRBJ1-6	CASSSQGDTSSSPLHF	TGTGCCAGCAGCTCCCAGGGGGACACCAGCAGTTCACCCCTCCACTTT
TRBD1	TRBV10-3	TRBJ1-1	CAISGPGTGSTEAFF	TGTGCCATCAGTGGGCCCGGGACAGGGAGCACTGAAGCTTTCTTT
-	TRBV7-9	TRBJ2-7	CASSLALGGTYEQYF	TGTGCCAGCAGCTTAGCCCTCGGGGGTACCTACGAGCAGTACTTC
-	TRBV7-2	TRBJ2-2	CASSLVPGSYTGELFF	TGTGCCAGCAGCTTAGTGCCAGGGTCGTACACCGGGGAGCTGTTTTTT
-	TRBV10-3	TRBJ2-7	CAISESSHAQYF	TGTGCCATCAGTGAGTCTAGCCATGCGCAGTACTTC
-	TRBV25-1	TRBJ2-7	CASSEEDFYEQYF	TGTGCCAGCAGTGAAGAGGACTTCTACGAGCAGTACTTC
-	TRBV7-9	TRBJ2-5	CASSQGGVGETQYF	TGTGCCAGCAGCCAAGGCGGGGTAGGAGAGACCCAGTACTTC
TRBD1	TRBV25-1	TRBJ1-6	CASSRTTGGRNSPLHF	TGTGCCAGCAGTAGAACGACAGGGGGCCGGAATTCACCCCTCCACTTT
TRBD1	TRBV6-1	TRBJ1-2	CASSEFGQGWNYGYTF	TGTGCCAGCAGTGAATTCGGACAGGGTTGGAACTATGGCTACACCTTC
-	TRBV11-2	TRBJ2-3	CASSIVGDTQYF	TGTGCCAGCAGCATCGTCGGGGATACGCAGTATTTT
-	TRBV7-8	TRBJ1-6	CASSLEVTGNNSPLHF	TGTGCCAGCAGCTTAGAAGTTACAGGCAATAATTCACCCCTCCACTTT
TRBD2	TRBV9	TRBJ2-5	CASSATSGALQETQYF	TGTGCCAGCAGCGCTACTAGCGGGGCGCTCCAAGAGACCCAGTACTTC
TRBD1	TRBV15	TRBJ1-2	CATSRDGDRGSVVYGYTF	TGTGCCACCAGCAGAGATGGGGACAGGGGGTCGGTGGTGTATGGCTATACCTTC
-	TRBV7-9	TRBJ1-2	CASSSASVDGYTF	TGTGCCAGCAGCTCCGCGAGTGTGGATGGCTACACCTTC
TRBD1	TRBV20-1	TRBJ1-6	CSAPYRGTLHF	TGCAGTGCTCCTTACAGGGGTACCCTCCACTTT
TRBD1	TRBV28	TRBJ1-1	CASSYGPGQLNTEAFF	TGTGCCAGCAGTTACGGCCCGGGACAGCTAAACACTGAAGCTTTCTTT
TRBD2	TRBV7-2	TRBJ2-2	CASSLVLAGGVTGELFF	TGTGCCAGCAGCTTAGTACTAGCGGGGGGTGTCACCGGGGAGCTGTTTTTT
-	TRBV7-3	TRBJ1-6	CASGEVNSPLHF	TGTGCCAGCGGCGAGGTTAACTCACCCCTCCACTTT
-	TRBV27	TRBJ1-2	CASSTSQGAYGYTF	TGTGCCAGCAGTACTTCACAGGGCGCCTATGGCTACACCTTC
-	TRBV5-1	TRBJ1-1	CASSSEQGRTEAFF	TGCGCCAGCAGCTCTGAACAGGGTCGGACTGAAGCTTTCTTT
-	TRBV29-1	TRBJ2-2	CSVEVGTQAAGELFF	TGCAGCGTTGAAGTAGGGACTCAGGCAGCCGGGGAGCTGTTTTTT
TRBD1	TRBV18	TRBJ2-2	CASSPSTGVKTGELFF	TGTGCCAGCTCACCCTCAACAGGGGTGAAGACCGGGGAGCTGTTTTTT
TRBD1	TRBV4-2	TRBJ1-2	CASSQPGQGGYTF	TGTGCCAGCAGCCAACCGGGACAGGGTGGCTACACCTTC
TRBD2	TRBV5-5	TRBJ2-7	CASSLSGGGVYEQYF	TGTGCCAGCAGCTTATCGGGGGGGGGTGTCTACGAGCAGTACTTC
TRBD1	TRBV2	TRBJ1-2	CASSLEQGDYGYTF	TGTGCCAGCAGTTTAGAACAGGGGGACTATGGCTACACCTTC
-	TRBV6-1	TRBJ2-7	CASEEGSYEQYF	TGTGCCAGCGAAGAGGGATCCTACGAGCAGTACTTC
-	TRBV6-1	TRBJ2-1	CASSEVLRAGGNEQFF	TGTGCCAGCAGTGAGGTCCTAAGGGCCGGGGGCAATGAGCAGTTCTTC
TRBD2	TRBV7-9	TRBJ2-7	CASSLGLSGVYLPYEQYF	TGTGCCAGCAGCTTAGGACTCAGCGGGGTCTACCTTCCCTACGAGCAGTACTTC
-	TRBV6-5	TRBJ1-2	CATWDSQGYTF	TGTGCCACATGGGACTCGCAAGGCTACACCTTC
-	TRBV18	TRBJ1-2	CASSGQAYGYTF	TGTGCCAGCTCAGGCCAGGCTTATGGCTACACCTTC
-	TRBV9	TRBJ1-1	CASSPGGGHTEAFF	TGTGCCAGCAGCCCTGGGGGGGGGCACACTGAAGCTTTCTTT
-	TRBV18	TRBJ2-2	CASSPPGANTGELFF	TGTGCCAGCTCACCACCAGGGGCGAACACCGGGGAGCTGTTTTTT
TRBD1	TRBV11-2	TRBJ2-7	CASSRGTGSYEQYF	TGTGCCAGCAGCCGCGGGACAGGATCCTACGAGCAGTACTTC
TRBD2	TRBV5-1	TRBJ2-3	CATTQGLAGPDTQYF	TGCGCCACCACTCAGGGGCTAGCGGGTCCAGATACGCAGTATTTT
-	TRBV13	TRBJ1-5	CASSLSGQPQHF	TGTGCCAGCAGCTTATCGGGGCAGCCCCAGCATTTT
-	TRBV4-3	TRBJ2-7	CASSQGGTREQYF	TGCGCCAGCAGCCAAGGGGGCACCCGGGAGCAGTACTTC
TRBD2	TRBV5-1	TRBJ2-3	CASGPRGGSTDTQYF	TGCGCCAGCGGTCCCCGCGGGGGAAGCACAGATACGCAGTATTTT
-	TRBV10-3	TRBJ1-3	CAISESVRNTIYF	TGTGCCATCAGTGAGTCTGTAAGAAACACCATATATTTT
-	TRBV5-1	TRBJ2-3	CASSVPGIALGDTQYF	TGCGCCAGCAGCGTCCCGGGGATCGCATTAGGAGATACGCAGTATTTT
TRBD1	TRBV5-6	TRBJ2-6	CASSLGGQGVKAGANVLTF	TGTGCCAGCAGCTTGGGGGGCCAGGGGGTTAAGGCTGGGGCCAACGTCCTGACTTTC
-	TRBV14	TRBJ1-1	CASSQGAGNTEAFF	TGTGCCAGCAGCCAGGGGGCCGGGAACACTGAAGCTTTCTTT
-	TRBV7-3	TRBJ1-2	CASSLNGGTDYGYTF	TGTGCCAGCAGCTTAAACGGGGGGACCGACTATGGCTACACCTTC
-	TRBV6-4	TRBJ1-2	CASSDSGRGDYGYTF	TGTGCCAGCAGTGACTCGGGCAGGGGTGACTATGGCTACACCTTC
TRBD2	TRBV4-3	TRBJ2-7	CASSTGLGYEQYF	TGCGCCAGCAGCACCGGACTAGGCTACGAGCAGTACTTC
-	TRBV4-3	TRBJ1-2	CASSQGRGGGYTF	TGCGCCAGCAGCCAAGGACGGGGTGGCGGCTACACCTTC
-	TRBV5-1	TRBJ2-2	CASSLEAGLAGELFF	TGCGCCAGCAGCTTGGAGGCAGGGCTGGCCGGGGAGCTGTTTTTT
-	TRBV10-3	TRBJ2-7	CAIMRQGGTYEQYF	TGTGCCATCATGAGGCAGGGGGGTACCTACGAGCAGTACTTC
-	TRBV11-2	TRBJ1-6	CASSLTATGRDTLHF	TGTGCCAGCAGCTTAACCGCAACAGGGAGGGACACCCTCCACTTT
-	TRBV18	TRBJ1-5	CASSPLGREVNQPQHF	TGTGCCAGCTCACCACTGGGCAGGGAGGTTAATCAGCCCCAGCATTTT
-	TRBV2	TRBJ2-1	CASRGRTSPNNEQFF	TGTGCCAGCAGGGGGAGGACCTCGCCTAACAATGAGCAGTTCTTC
TRBD1	TRBV23-1	TRBJ2-7	CASPPWTGAYEQYF	TGCGCCAGCCCACCGTGGACAGGGGCCTACGAGCAGTACTTC
TRBD1	TRBV6-5	TRBJ2-7	CASSYGDRFGIQYF	TGTGCCAGCAGTTACGGGGACAGGTTCGGTATTCAGTACTTC
TRBD1	TRBV2	TRBJ1-1	CASSVGRGMTEAFF	TGTGCCAGCAGTGTTGGCAGGGGGATGACTGAAGCTTTCTTT